This T cell receptor beta chain was sequenced for a study of beta chain features in type 1 diabetes. The V end lost 5 bases, the J end lost 3 bases, and 5 bases lay between the germline ends. Germline loops: CDR1 MGHDK, CDR2 SYGVNS. The CDR3 is 11 amino acids. This clone was seen ten or more times. Sorting that relied on CD45RO/CCR7/CD25/CD127/CD95/CD27 yielded CD4+ naive, central memory, regulatory and stem cell-like memory cells. Expressed TCRB transcripts were sequenced because the isolated RNA had all been reverse transcribed beforehand. Clones were sequenced by immunoSEQ multiplex PCR, and TCRdb holds only the in-frame ones, with some missing. The sample holds fewer than 150,000 clones, about 7% seen once.

Sequencing used central memory CD4+ T cells from blood. The chain combines TRBV25-1 with TRBJ2-7, with D unclear. The source of this sequence is a woman in her 30s in good health. The CDR3 here is CASSNFYEQYF. The CDR3 region has the DNA TGTGCCAGCAGTAACTTCTACGAGCAGTACTTC.